Below are 7 T cell receptor beta chains sequenced from a single sample in a study of response to subunit inactivated influenza vaccine. MiXCR, run by TCRdb on the RT-PCR reads, gives a single entry per CDR3 protein. Among approximately 500,000 distinct CDR3 sequences listed, 13% were seen once. The source material was PBMCs from blood, sampled more than 35 days after vaccination. These TCRs come from a man over 45 who received an inactivated influenza vaccine.

The table lists this clonotype with a few counts. The chain couples TRBV7-2 to TRBJ1-1, with unresolved D. CDR1 and CDR2 from the germline V gene are SGHTA and FQGNSA. The CDR3 contains 13 residues. V lost 3 bases and J lost 8, with 13 bases in between. The CDR3 region has the DNA TGTGCCAGCAGCTTCGGGTATCAAGGGGAAGCTTTCTTT. The encoded protein is CASSFGYQGEAFF.

This clonotype was picked up many times. The chain combines TRBV6-1 with TRBJ1-1, with a tentative D call TRBD1 (5 bases). CDR1 and CDR2 from the germline V gene are MNHNS and SASEGT. V was clipped by 6 bases and J by 2 bases, with 10 bases between them. This CDR3 has 13 amino acids. This CDR3 is CASSMTENTEAFF. The CDR3 DNA reads as TGTGCCAGCAGCATGACAGAAAACACTGAAGCTTTCTTT.

There are a few counts of this clonotype. The V call is TRBV7-2, the J call TRBJ1-5, with D possibly TRBD1 on 6 matching bases. With 4 bases removed from V and 1 base from J, the gap between germline ends came to 11 bases. Germline loops: CDR1 SGHTA, CDR2 FQGNSA. The CDR3 sequence is 15 residues long. DNA for the CDR3: TGTGCCAGCAGCTCAGTGGGGGGCAGCAATCAGCCCCAGCATTTT. Translating gives CASSSVGGSNQPQHF.

The sample holds many counts of this clonotype. This rearrangement joins TRBV19 to TRBJ2-7; 11 bases map to TRBD1. Germline-derived CDR1 and CDR2 are LNHDA and SQIVND (reference sequence). Unmatched junction bases numbered 4, after V lost 5 bases and J lost 1 base. This CDR3 comprises 15 residues. The CDR3 sequence: CASSAGTGGSYEQYF. In nucleotides, the CDR3 is TGTGCCAGTAGTGCCGGGACAGGGGGGTCCTACGAGCAGTACTTC.

The V gene is TRBV20-1, the J gene TRBJ1-5; perhaps TRBD1 as D (6 bases). The CDR3 length is 13 residues. CDR1 is DFQATT, CDR2 SNEGSKA, per germline (reference sequence). V lost 3 bases to trimming and J lost 4 bases, with 10 bases between them. CDR3 nucleotide sequence: TGCAGTGCTAGTTTCACAGGGAATCAGCCCCAGCATTTT. As protein: CSASFTGNQPQHF.

The chain uses TRBV15 and TRBJ2-1; weak D call: TRBD2 (6 bases). V lost 2 bases, J lost 6 bases, and 20 bases lay in between. The CDR3 sequence is 17 residues long. CDR1 is LNHNV, CDR2 YYDKDF, per germline (reference sequence). CDR3 coding DNA: TGTGCCACCAGCAGATCGGGAGCCGGAAGGGGCCTCAATGAGCAGTTCTTC. This translates into CATSRSGAGRGLNEQFF.

This chain joins TRBV7-9 and TRBJ1-1, with 7 bases lining up with TRBD1. The CDR3 sequence is 13 residues long. CDR1 SEHNR and CDR2 FQNEAQ come from the germline V gene (reference sequence). The trim removed 2 bases at V and 7 bases at J, leaving 4 bases unmatched. CDR3 DNA: TGTGCCAGCAGCTTAAGGGGGCTCGGTGAAGCTTTCTTT. Translated, it gives CASSLRGLGEAFF. The variable domain in full, completed from reference TRBV7-9 and TRBJ1-1, reads DTGVSQNPRHKITKRGQNVTFRCDPISEHNRLYWYRQTLGQGPEFLTYFQNEAQLEKSRLLSDRFSAERPKGSFSTLEIQRTEQGDSAMYLCASSLRGLGEAFFGQGTRLTVV.